Each of the 16 T cell receptor beta chains below was sequenced from the same sample in a study of early T cells in non-severe SARS-CoV-2 infection. TCRdb independently ran MiXCR on the 5' RACE reads; one entry per CDR3 protein. Of about 37,000 distinct CDR3 sequences listed, 5.4% are singletons. The specimen was whole blood, collected at baseline. All receptors come from an adult who was a healthcare worker with PCR-confirmed SARS-CoV-2 infection or an uninfected control (not recorded which).

This clonotype was found many times. The gene calls are TRBV19 and TRBJ2-1, with TRBD2 matching 12 bases. The CDR3 loop spans 15 amino acids. The V and J ends lost 5 bases and 6 bases, in that order; junction bases with no gene match: 5. CDR1 and CDR2 from the germline V gene are LNHDA and SQIVND (reference sequence). The CDR3 sequence is CASSPKTSGSNEQFF. CDR3 nucleotides: TGTGCCAGTAGTCCGAAGACTAGCGGGAGCAATGAGCAGTTCTTC.

This clonotype was seen more than once but under ten times. The chain carries TRBV6-5 and TRBJ2-7; no clear D gene. This CDR3 region has 15 residues. The ends were cut back, 8 bases at V and 7 bases at J, with 24 bases in the middle. Germline V lookup: CDR1 MNHEY, CDR2 SVGAGI. The CDR3 sequence is CASQPTTYSYEEQYV. In DNA form, the CDR3 reads TGTGCCAGCCAACCGACGACCTATTCCTACGAGGAGCAGTACGTC.

This clonotype was observed many times. The chain carries TRBV19 and TRBJ2-3; 7 bases map to TRBD2. Germline CDR1 is LNHDA and CDR2 is SQIVND (reference sequence). This CDR3 is 14 amino acids long. V lost 7 bases, J lost 5 bases, and 9 bases stayed unmatched. CDR3 bases: TGTGCCAGTATGGAGGGAGGGTGGAAAGATACGCAGTATTTT. Translation: CASMEGGWKDTQYF.

This clonotype was seen ten or more times. V usage is TRBV27 and J usage is TRBJ2-6; 14 bases align to TRBD2. CDR1 and CDR2 from the germline V gene are MNHEY and SMNVEV (reference sequence). This CDR3 is 19 amino acids long. Trimming at V came to 4 bases and at J to 3 bases, leaving 8 bases not matched to a gene. CDR3 bases: TGTGCCAGCAGTTCGACTAGCGGGAGGGCCCTTTATGGGGCCAACGTCCTGACTTTC. Translating it yields CASSSTSGRALYGANVLTF.

This clonotype was seen ten or more times. V and J are TRBV7-6 and TRBJ2-5; D is unresolved. Trimming pared 5 bases from V and 2 bases from J, leaving 9 bases between. Germline CDR1 is SGHVS and CDR2 is FNYEAQ. The CDR3 extends over 13 amino acids. DNA of the CDR3: TGTGCCAGCAGCCAGGACCAGCAAGAGACCCAGTACTTC. Its protein is CASSQDQQETQYF.

This clonotype turned up a few times. This rearrangement joins TRBV7-9 to TRBJ2-1; TRBD2 aligns across 8 bases. Germline CDR1 reads SEHNR; CDR2 reads FQNEAQ (reference sequence). The CDR3 sequence is 15 residues long. Trimming cost V 5 bases and J 4 bases; bases outside gene matches: 7. For the CDR3, the DNA is TGTGCCAGCAGCCCCAGCGGGAGCCTATACAATGAGCAGTTCTTC. Translated, it gives CASSPSGSLYNEQFF.

This clonotype was counted at least ten times. The J gene is TRBJ1-1, the V gene TRBV5-6, with D perhaps TRBD1 (6 bases). The germline CDR1 and CDR2 sequences are SGHDT and YYEEEE. Trimming pared 4 bases from V and 7 bases from J, leaving 23 bases between. CDR3 size: 16 residues. The CDR3 region has the DNA TGTGCCAGCAGCCCGGACACGGGGGCAGCTATTTATGAAGCTTTCTTT. As protein: CASSPDTGAAIYEAFF.

This clonotype was found a few times. A read error is likely, as this CDR3 ends without the conserved phenylalanine or tryptophan. The limits of the CDR3 on the DNA are not certain, so only TCRdb's listed CDR3 is given. The chain links TRBV20-1 to TRBJ1-2; whether TRBD1, the table's D call, matches the DNA was not checked. Germline assignment: CDR1 DFQATT and CDR2 SNEGSKA (reference sequence). Termini included, the CDR3 measures 10 amino acids. The CDR3 here is CSARNASPLI.

This clonotype showed up just a few times. The chain joins TRBV7-6 to TRBJ2-1; D is unclear. The CDR3 is 14 residues long. The germline V and J ends were trimmed by 1 base and 4 bases, with 8 bases remaining between them. Germline lookup yields CDR1 SGHVS and CDR2 FNYEAQ. CDR3 amino acids: CASSLVGGYNEQFF. The CDR3 coding sequence is TGTGCCAGCAGCTTAGTGGGCGGTTACAATGAGCAGTTCTTC. Variable domain in full (rest from reference TRBV7-6 and TRBJ2-1): GAGVSQSPRYKVTKRGQDVALRCDPISGHVSLYWYRQALGQGPEFLTYFNYEAQQDKSGLPNDRFSAERPEGSISTLTIQRTEQRDSAMYRCASSLVGGYNEQFFGPGTRLTVL.

As DNA, the CDR3 is TGTGCCAGCAGTTTGAACACCGCCTACGAGCAGTACTTC. Amino acid sequence: CASSLNTAYEQYF. The genes are TRBV28 and TRBJ2-7; D gene unclear. Trimming took 3 bases from V and 2 from J, leaving 8 bases between them. Looked up from germline, CDR1 is MDHEN and CDR2 is SYDVKM. The CDR3 is 13 amino acids.

This clonotype was picked up many times. J is TRBJ1-4 and V is TRBV28; 8 bases match TRBD1. Germline trimming cut 1 base from V and 7 bases from J; bases unmatched to any gene: 2. This CDR3 is built from 14 residues. Germline V gene sequence: CDR1 MDHEN, CDR2 SYDVKM. CDR3 amino acids: CASSLSGGGEKLFF. The CDR3 region has the DNA TGTGCCAGCAGTTTATCAGGGGGCGGTGAAAAACTGTTTTTT.

Many counts were recorded for this clonotype. The V gene is TRBV19, the J gene TRBJ2-7; TRBD2 matches at 8 bases. The CDR3 consists of 14 residues. The germline gives CDR1 LNHDA, CDR2 SQIVND (reference sequence). The ends lost 6 bases at V and 1 base at J; junction bases unmatched: 5. This CDR3 is CASRPSGWSYEQYF. For the CDR3, the DNA is TGTGCCAGTAGACCTAGCGGGTGGTCCTACGAGCAGTACTTC.

The J gene is TRBJ2-3, the V gene TRBV4-1, with 12 bases fitting TRBD2. Germline CDR1 MGHRA, CDR2 YSYEKL. The CDR3 consists of 19 residues. J gave up 0 bases and V 2 bases, and 9 bases lay outside the gene matches. The CDR3 DNA is TGCGCCAGCAGCCAACTTTCGGGACTAGCGGGTTCTAGCACAGATACGCAGTATTTT. It translates to CASSQLSGLAGSSTDTQYF.

This clonotype was counted at least ten times. The V gene is TRBV5-4, the J gene TRBJ2-1, with D maybe TRBD2 (6 bases). V gave up 1 base and J gave up 2 bases, with 10 bases separating them. CDR3 length: 15 amino acids. Germline V gene lookup returns CDR1 SGHNT and CDR2 YYREEE (reference sequence). The CDR3 coding sequence is TGTGCCAGCAGCTTGTCGGGAGTTCCCTACAATGAGCAGTTCTTC. Translated: CASSLSGVPYNEQFF.

Within the sample, this clonotype is medium-sized. This rearrangement joins TRBV28 to TRBJ1-5; D perhaps matches TRBD1 (5 bases). V lost 5 bases to trimming and J lost 1 base, with 21 bases between them. The CDR3 runs to 18 residues. Germline-derived CDR1 and CDR2 are MDHEN and SYDVKM. In DNA form, the CDR3 reads TGTGCCAGCAGTCTGGGGGTCGCTGGGTTAGGAAGCAATCAGCCCCAGCATTTT. The encoded protein is CASSLGVAGLGSNQPQHF. The variable domain in full, completed from reference TRBV28 and TRBJ1-5, reads DVKVTQSSRYLVKRTGEKVFLECVQDMDHENMFWYRQDPGLGLRLIYFSYDVKMKEKGDIPEGYSVSREKKERFSLILESASTNQTSMYLCASSLGVAGLGSNQPQHFGDGTRLSIL.

In its sample, this clonotype was seen many times. The chain links TRBV24-1 to TRBJ2-1, with D hard to call. Germline CDR1 KGHDR, CDR2 SFDVKD. The CDR3 has 14 amino acids. V was shortened by 3 bases and J by 1 base, with 6 bases between the two germline ends. The CDR3 sequence: CATSDTRSYNEQFF. The CDR3 DNA sequence: TGTGCCACCAGTGATACAAGGTCCTACAATGAGCAGTTCTTC.